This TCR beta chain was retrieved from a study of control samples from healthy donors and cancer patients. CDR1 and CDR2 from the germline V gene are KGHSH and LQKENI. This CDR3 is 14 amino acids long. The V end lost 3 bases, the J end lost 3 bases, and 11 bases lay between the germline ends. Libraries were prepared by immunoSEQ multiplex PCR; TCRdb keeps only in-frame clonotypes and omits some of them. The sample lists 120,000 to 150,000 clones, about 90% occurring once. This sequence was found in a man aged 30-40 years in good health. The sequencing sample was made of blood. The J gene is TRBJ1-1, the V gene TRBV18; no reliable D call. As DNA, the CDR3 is TGTGCCAGCTCACCGGAGGCTCCCGACACTGAAGCTTTCTTT. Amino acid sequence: CASSPEAPDTEAFF.